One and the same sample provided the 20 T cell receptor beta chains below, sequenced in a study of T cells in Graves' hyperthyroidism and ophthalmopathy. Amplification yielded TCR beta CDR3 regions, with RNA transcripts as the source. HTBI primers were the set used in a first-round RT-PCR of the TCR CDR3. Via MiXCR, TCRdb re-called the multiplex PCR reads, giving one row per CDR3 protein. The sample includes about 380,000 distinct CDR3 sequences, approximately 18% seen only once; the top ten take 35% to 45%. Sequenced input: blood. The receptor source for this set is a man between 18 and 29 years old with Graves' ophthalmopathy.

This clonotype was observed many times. This chain's CDR3 is CASSQVQLLGAHNQPQHF. As DNA, the CDR3 is TGCGCCAGCAGCCAAGTACAGCTCCTGGGAGCCCACAATCAGCCCCAGCATTTT. The chain employs TRBV4-1 and TRBJ1-5; D remains unclear. Germline CDR1 MGHRA, CDR2 YSYEKL. This CDR3 region has 18 residues. Trimming stripped 1 base from V and 3 bases from J, with 19 bases between.

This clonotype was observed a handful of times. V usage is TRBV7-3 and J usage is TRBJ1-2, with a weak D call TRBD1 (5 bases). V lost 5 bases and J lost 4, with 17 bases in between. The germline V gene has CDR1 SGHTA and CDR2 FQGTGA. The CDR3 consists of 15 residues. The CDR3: CASSPHQGLPYGYTF. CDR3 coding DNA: TGTGCCAGCAGCCCCCACCAGGGTCTCCCCTATGGCTACACCTTC.

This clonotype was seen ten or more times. CDR3 coding DNA: TGCGCCAGCAGCCCAGGACAGGGCTACAATGAGCAGTTCTTC. Its protein product is CASSPGQGYNEQFF. The J gene is TRBJ2-1, the V gene TRBV5-1, with TRBD1 matching over 8 bases. Trimming removed 4 bases from V and 3 bases from J; junction bases left unmatched: 3. Germline V gives CDR1 SGHRS, CDR2 YFSETQ. The CDR3 totals 14 residues.

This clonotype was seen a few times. This CDR3 is CASSGGWGASNTEAFF. Here the CDR3 DNA reads TGTGCCAGCAGTGGGGGTTGGGGGGCCTCGAACACTGAAGCTTTCTTT. The rearrangement links TRBV6-1 to TRBJ1-1; weak D call: TRBD1 (6 bases). The V end was cut by 4 bases, the J end by 1 base, with 16 bases between. The length of the CDR3 is 16 residues. Germline loops: CDR1 MNHNS, CDR2 SASEGT.

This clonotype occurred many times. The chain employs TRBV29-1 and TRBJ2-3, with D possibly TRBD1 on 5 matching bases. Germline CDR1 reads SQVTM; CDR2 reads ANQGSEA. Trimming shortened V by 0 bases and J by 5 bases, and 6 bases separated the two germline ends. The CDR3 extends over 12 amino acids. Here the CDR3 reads CSVEDQGDTQYF. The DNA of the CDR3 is TGCAGCGTTGAAGATCAGGGAGATACGCAGTATTTT.

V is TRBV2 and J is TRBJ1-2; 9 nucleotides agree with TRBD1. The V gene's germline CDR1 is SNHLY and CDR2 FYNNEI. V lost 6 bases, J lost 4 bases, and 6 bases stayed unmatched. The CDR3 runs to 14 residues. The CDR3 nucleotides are TGTGCCAGCAGGGGACAGGGTCTTAGCTATGGCTACACCTTC. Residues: CASRGQGLSYGYTF.

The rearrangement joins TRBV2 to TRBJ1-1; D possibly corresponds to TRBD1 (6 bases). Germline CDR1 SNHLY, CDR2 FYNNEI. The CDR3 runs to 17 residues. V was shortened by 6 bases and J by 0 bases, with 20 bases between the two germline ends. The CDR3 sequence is CASSTNSRGNMNTEAFF. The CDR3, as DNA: TGTGCCAGCAGCACAAATTCGAGGGGGAACATGAACACTGAAGCTTTCTTT.

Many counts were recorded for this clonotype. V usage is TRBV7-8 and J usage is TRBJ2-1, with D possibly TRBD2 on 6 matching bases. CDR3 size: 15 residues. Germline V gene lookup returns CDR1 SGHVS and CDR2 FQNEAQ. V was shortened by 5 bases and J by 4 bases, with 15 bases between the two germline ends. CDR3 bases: TGTGCCAGCAGCCAAAGCTTAGCGGTTTACAATGAGCAGTTCTTC. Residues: CASSQSLAVYNEQFF.

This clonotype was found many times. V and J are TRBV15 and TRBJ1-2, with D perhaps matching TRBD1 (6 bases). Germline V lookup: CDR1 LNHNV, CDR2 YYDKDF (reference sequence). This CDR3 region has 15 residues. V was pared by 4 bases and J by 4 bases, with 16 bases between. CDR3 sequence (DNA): TGTGCCACCAGCACCCTTTCACAGGGCTCCTATGGCTACACCTTC. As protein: CATSTLSQGSYGYTF.

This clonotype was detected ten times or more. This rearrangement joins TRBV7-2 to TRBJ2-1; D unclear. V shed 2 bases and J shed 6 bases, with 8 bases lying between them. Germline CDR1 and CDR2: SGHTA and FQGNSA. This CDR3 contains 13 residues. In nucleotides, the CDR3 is TGTGCCAGCAGCTTACAGCGAGGCAATGAGCAGTTCTTC. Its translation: CASSLQRGNEQFF. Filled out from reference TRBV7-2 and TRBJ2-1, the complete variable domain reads GAGVSQSPSNKVTEKGKDVELRCDPISGHTALYWYRQSLGQGLEFLIYFQGNSAPDKSGLPSDRFSAERTGGSVSTLTIQRTQQEDSAVYLCASSLQRGNEQFFGPGTRLTVL.

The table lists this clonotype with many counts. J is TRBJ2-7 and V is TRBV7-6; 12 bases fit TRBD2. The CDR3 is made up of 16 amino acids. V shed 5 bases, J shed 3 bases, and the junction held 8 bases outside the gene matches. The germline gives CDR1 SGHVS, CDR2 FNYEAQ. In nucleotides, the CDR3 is TGTGCCAGCAGCCCGCGGACTAGCGGGACTTTCTACGAGCAGTACTTC. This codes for CASSPRTSGTFYEQYF.

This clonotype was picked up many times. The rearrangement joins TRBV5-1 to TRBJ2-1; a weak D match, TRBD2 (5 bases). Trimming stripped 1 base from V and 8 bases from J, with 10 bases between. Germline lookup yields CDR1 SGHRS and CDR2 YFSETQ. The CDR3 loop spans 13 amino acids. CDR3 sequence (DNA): TGCGCCAGCAGCTTGCCCCCGAGGGATGAGCAGTTCTTC. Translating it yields CASSLPPRDEQFF.

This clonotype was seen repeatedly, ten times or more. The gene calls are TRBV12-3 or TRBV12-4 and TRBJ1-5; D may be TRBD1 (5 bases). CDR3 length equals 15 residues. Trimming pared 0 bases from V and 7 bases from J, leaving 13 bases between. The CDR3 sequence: CASSLAWRGTQPQHF. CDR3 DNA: TGTGCCAGCAGTTTAGCGTGGAGGGGCACACAGCCCCAGCATTTT.

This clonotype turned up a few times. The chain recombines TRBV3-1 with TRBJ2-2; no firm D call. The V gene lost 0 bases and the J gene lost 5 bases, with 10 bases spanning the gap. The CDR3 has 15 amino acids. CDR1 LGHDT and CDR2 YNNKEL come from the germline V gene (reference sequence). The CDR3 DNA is TGTGCCAGCAGCCAAGATAAGATTCGTACCGGGGAGCTGTTTTTT. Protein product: CASSQDKIRTGELFF.

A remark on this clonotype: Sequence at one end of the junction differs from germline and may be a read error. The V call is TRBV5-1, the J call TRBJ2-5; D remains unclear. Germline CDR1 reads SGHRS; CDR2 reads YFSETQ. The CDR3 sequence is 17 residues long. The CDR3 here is CASSPKIGIMPQETQHF. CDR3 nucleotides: TGCGCCAGCAGCCCGAAAATTGGGATTATGCCCCAAGAGACCCAGCACTTC.

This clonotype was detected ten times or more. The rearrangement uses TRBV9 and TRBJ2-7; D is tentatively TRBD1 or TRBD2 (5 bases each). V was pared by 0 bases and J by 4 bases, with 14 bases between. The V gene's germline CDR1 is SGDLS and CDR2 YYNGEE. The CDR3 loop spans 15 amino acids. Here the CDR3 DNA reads TGTGCCAGCAGCGTAGGGTCAGGGAGTAATTACGAGCAGTACTTC. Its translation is CASSVGSGSNYEQYF.

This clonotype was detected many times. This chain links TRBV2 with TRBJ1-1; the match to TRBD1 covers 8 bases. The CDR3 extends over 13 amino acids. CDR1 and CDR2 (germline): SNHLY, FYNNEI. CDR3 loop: CGQGGQGRTEAFF. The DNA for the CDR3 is TGTGGCCAGGGAGGACAGGGCCGAACTGAAGCTTTCTTT.

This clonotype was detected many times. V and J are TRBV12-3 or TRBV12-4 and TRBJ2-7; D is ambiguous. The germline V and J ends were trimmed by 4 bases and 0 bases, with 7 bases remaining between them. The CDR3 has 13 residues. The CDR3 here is CASSSWVSYEQYF. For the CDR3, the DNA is TGTGCCAGCAGTTCTTGGGTCTCCTACGAGCAGTACTTC.

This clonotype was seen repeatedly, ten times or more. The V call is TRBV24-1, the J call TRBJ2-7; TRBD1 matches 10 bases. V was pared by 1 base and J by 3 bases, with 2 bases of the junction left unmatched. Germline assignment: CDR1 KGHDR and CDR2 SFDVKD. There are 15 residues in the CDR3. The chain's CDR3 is CATSDFRTGGYEQYF. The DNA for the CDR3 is TGTGCCACCAGTGATTTCCGGACAGGGGGCTACGAGCAGTACTTC.

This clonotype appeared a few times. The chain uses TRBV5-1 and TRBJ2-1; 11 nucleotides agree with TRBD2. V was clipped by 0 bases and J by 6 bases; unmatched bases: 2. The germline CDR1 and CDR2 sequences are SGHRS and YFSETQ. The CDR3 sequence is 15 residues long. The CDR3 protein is CASSLGSGGANEQFF. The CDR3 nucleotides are TGCGCCAGCAGCTTGGGTAGCGGGGGGGCCAATGAGCAGTTCTTC.